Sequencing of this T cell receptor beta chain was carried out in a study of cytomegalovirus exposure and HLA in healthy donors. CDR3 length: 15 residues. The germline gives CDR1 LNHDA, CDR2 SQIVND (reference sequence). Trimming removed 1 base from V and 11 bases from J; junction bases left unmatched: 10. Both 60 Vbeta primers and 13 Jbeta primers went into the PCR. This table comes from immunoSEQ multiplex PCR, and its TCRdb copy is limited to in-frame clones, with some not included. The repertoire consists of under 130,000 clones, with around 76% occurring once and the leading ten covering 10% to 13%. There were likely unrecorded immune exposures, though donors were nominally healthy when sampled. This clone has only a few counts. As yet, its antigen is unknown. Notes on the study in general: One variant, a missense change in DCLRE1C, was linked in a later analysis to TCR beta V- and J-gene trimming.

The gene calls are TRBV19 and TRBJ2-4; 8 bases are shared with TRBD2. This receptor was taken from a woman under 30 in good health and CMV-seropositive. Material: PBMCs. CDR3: CASSIGSGGPSLQYF. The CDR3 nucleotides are TGTGCCAGTAGTATAGGGAGCGGGGGCCCCTCCCTTCAGTACTTC.